A selection of T cell receptor beta chains follows, all from one sample in a study of beta chain features in type 1 diabetes. Measured with immunoSEQ multiplex PCR; TCRdb has only the in-frame clones, and not every one. This sample carries roughly 330,000 clones, about 13% of them seen once, and the ten largest clones take approximately 0.016%. The sequencing sample was made of naive CD4+ T cells from blood. The receptor source for this set is a woman aged 18-30 years with type 1 diabetes. Each CDR3 is given with its conserved first and last residue. A D gene is named only where the DNA matches it firmly. Clone size, where shown, is once, few, many, or a class for clones that have expanded.

clone_size	v_call	j_call	d_call	cdr3_aa	cdr3_nt
few	TRBV29-1	TRBJ2-5	NA	CSAPNREETQYF	TGCAGCGCCCCAAACAGGGAAGAGACCCAGTACTTC
few	TRBV27	TRBJ2-7	TRBD2	CASTSQGSGVYEQYF	TGTGCCAGCACCTCACAAGGCAGCGGGGTATACGAGCAGTACTTC
NA	TRBV6-5	TRBJ1-2	TRBD1	CASRYTGGDYGYTF	TGTGCCAGCAGGTATACAGGGGGCGACTATGGCTACACCTTC
NA	TRBV27	TRBJ1-1	TRBD1	CASSPRTGGSEAFF	TGTGCCAGCAGCCCTCGGACAGGGGGCTCCGAAGCTTTCTTT
few	TRBV19	TRBJ2-7	TRBD1	CASSPRQGYDEQYF	TGTGCCAGTAGTCCTCGACAGGGGTACGACGAGCAGTACTTC
NA	TRBV7-2	TRBJ2-5	TRBD2	CASSHGTSQETQYF	TGTGCCAGCAGCCACGGGACTAGTCAAGAGACCCAGTACTTC
few	TRBV30	TRBJ1-5	NA	CAWSLTGTGNQPQHF	TGTGCCTGGAGTTTAACAGGGACGGGCAATCAGCCCCAGCATTTT
NA	TRBV28	TRBJ2-7	TRBD2	CASSPGLAGVSFYEQYF	TGTGCCAGCAGTCCCGGACTAGCGGGAGTGTCCTTCTACGAGCAGTACTTC
few	TRBV9	TRBJ2-1	TRBD2	CASSVSGGNEQFF	TGTGCCAGCAGCGTCTCGGGGGGCAATGAGCAGTTCTTC
few	TRBV7-2	TRBJ2-5	NA	CASSFLETQYF	TGTGCCAGCAGCTTCTTAGAGACCCAGTACTTC
NA	TRBV19	TRBJ2-1	TRBD1	CASSIATGAMGNEQFF	TGTGCCAGTAGTATCGCGACAGGGGCCATGGGCAATGAGCAGTTCTTC
once	TRBV7-2	TRBJ2-1	TRBD2	CASSLWTSGDNEQFF	TGTGCCAGCAGCCTCTGGACTAGCGGCGACAATGAGCAGTTCTTC
few	TRBV27	TRBJ2-2	TRBD2	CASSKGLATSTGELFF	TGTGCCAGCAGCAAGGGACTAGCAACCTCGACCGGGGAGCTGTTTTTT
NA	TRBV29-1	TRBJ2-4	NA	CSVGAGAKNIQYF	TGCAGCGTGGGGGCGGGCGCCAAAAACATTCAGTACTTC
few	TRBV30	TRBJ2-6	NA	CAWSYFPGNSGANVLTF	TGTGCCTGGAGTTACTTCCCGGGTAACTCTGGGGCCAACGTCCTGACTTTC
NA	TRBV6-5	TRBJ2-2	NA	CASSSLRGGKAGELFF	TGTGCCAGCAGTTCCCTCCGTGGAGGGAAGGCCGGGGAGCTGTTTTTT
NA	TRBV28	TRBJ2-7	NA	CASSHLVGGPTYEQYF	TGTGCCAGCAGTCACCTTGTAGGGGGACCCACCTACGAGCAGTACTTC
few	TRBV30	TRBJ2-1	TRBD1	CAWGTASEQFF	TGTGCCTGGGGGACAGCTAGTGAGCAGTTCTTC
few	TRBV28	TRBJ1-2	NA	CASSLEQGNYGYTF	TGTGCCAGCAGTCTCGAACAGGGTAACTATGGCTACACCTTC
NA	TRBV5-1	TRBJ2-5	TRBD2	CASSLMTSEGETQYF	TGCGCCAGCAGCTTGATGACTAGCGAAGGGGAGACCCAGTACTTC
NA	TRBV28	TRBJ1-2	NA	CASTPPRGDGYGYTF	TGTGCCAGCACCCCTCCCCGGGGTGATGGGTATGGCTACACCTTC
few	TRBV11-2	TRBJ1-2	NA	CASSLDPGYGYTF	TGTGCCAGCAGCTTAGACCCAGGGTACGGCTACACCTTC
few	TRBV4-2	TRBJ2-7	TRBD2	CASSQGLGLAGSYEQYF	TGTGCCAGCAGCCAAGGTCTGGGACTAGCGGGATCCTACGAGCAGTACTTC
NA	TRBV11-2	TRBJ2-1	TRBD2	CASSMSAGWVREQFF	TGTGCCAGCAGCATGTCAGCGGGATGGGTTAGAGAGCAGTTCTTC
few	TRBV5-1	TRBJ2-1	NA	CASSIIPGHQYNEQFF	TGCGCCAGCAGCATCATACCGGGACACCAATACAATGAGCAGTTCTTC
few	TRBV19	TRBJ1-5	NA	CASSIRQVEDNNQPQHF	TGTGCCAGTAGTATCCGACAGGTTGAGGATAACAATCAGCCCCAGCATTTT
few	TRBV6-6	TRBJ2-1	TRBD2	CASSHKLTSGYNEQFF	TGTGCCAGCAGCCACAAACTTACTAGCGGGTACAATGAGCAGTTCTTC
few	TRBV7-9	TRBJ2-1	NA	CASSLFNDGKQFF	TGTGCCAGCAGCTTATTTAACGACGGGAAGCAGTTCTTC
few	TRBV19	TRBJ2-2	TRBD2	CASSSVRAGGTGELFF	TGTGCCAGTAGTTCGGTTAGAGCGGGAGGAACCGGGGAGCTGTTTTTT
NA	TRBV9	TRBJ1-4	NA	CASSDRAQGPDEKLFF	TGTGCCAGCAGCGATAGGGCTCAGGGGCCAGATGAAAAACTGTTTTTT
NA	TRBV18	TRBJ2-2	NA	CASLEEPQTGELFF	TGTGCCAGTCTCGAGGAGCCCCAGACCGGGGAGCTGTTTTTT
NA	TRBV5-1	TRBJ1-4	NA	CASSLEGTSGEKLFF	TGCGCCAGCAGCTTGGAAGGGACTAGCGGGGAAAAACTGTTTTTT
NA	TRBV7-3	TRBJ2-6	TRBD1	CASSLQDRLSGANVLTF	TGTGCCAGCAGCTTACAGGACAGGCTTTCGGGGGCCAACGTCCTGACTTTC
few	TRBV27	TRBJ1-2	NA	CASSLLGQGKVDYGYTF	TGTGCCAGCAGTTTATTAGGGCAGGGTAAAGTTGACTATGGCTACACCTTC
NA	TRBV30	TRBJ2-1	TRBD2	CAWILTSGRVNEQFF	TGTGCCTGGATCTTGACTAGCGGGAGGGTCAATGAGCAGTTCTTC
NA	TRBV5-1	TRBJ2-3	TRBD2	CASRLAGVDTQYF	TGCGCCAGCCGACTAGCGGGTGTAGATACGCAGTATTTT
NA	TRBV29-1	TRBJ2-5	NA	CSALHTGRETQYF	TGCAGCGCCTTACATACAGGGCGGGAGACCCAGTACTTC